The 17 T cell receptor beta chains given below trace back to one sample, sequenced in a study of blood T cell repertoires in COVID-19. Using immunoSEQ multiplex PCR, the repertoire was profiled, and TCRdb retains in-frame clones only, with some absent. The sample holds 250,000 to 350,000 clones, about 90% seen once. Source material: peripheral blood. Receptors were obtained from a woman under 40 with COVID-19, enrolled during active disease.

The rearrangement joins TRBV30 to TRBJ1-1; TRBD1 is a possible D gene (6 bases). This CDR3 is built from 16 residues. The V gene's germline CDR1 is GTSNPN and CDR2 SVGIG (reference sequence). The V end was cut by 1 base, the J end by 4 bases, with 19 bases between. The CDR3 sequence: CAWSGGQVWVGTEAFF. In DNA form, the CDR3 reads TGTGCCTGGAGTGGGGGGCAAGTATGGGTCGGCACTGAAGCTTTCTTT.

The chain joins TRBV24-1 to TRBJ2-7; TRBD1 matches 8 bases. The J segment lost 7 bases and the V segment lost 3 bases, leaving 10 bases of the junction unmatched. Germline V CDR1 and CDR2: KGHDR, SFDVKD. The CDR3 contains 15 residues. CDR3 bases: TGTGCCACCAGTGATGAAAAGACAGGGGTGAGGGAGCAGTACTTC. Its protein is CATSDEKTGVREQYF.

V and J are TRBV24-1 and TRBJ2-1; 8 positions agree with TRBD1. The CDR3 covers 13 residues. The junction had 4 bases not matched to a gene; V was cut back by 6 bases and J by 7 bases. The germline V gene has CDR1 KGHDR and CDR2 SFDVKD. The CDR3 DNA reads TGTGCCACCAGTCGGACAGGGACAAATGAGCAGTTCTTC. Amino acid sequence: CATSRTGTNEQFF.

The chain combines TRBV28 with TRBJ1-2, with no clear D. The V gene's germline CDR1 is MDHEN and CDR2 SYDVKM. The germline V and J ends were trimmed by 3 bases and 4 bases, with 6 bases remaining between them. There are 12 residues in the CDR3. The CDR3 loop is CASSLEGYGYTF. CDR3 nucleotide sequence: TGTGCCAGCAGTTTGGAGGGCTATGGCTACACCTTC.

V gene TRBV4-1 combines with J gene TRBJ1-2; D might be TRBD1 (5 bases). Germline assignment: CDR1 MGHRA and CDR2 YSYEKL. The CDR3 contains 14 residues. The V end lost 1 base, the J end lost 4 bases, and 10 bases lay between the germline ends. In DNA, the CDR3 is TGCGCCAGCAGCCAAGTAGACGGGGGCTATGGCTACACCTTC. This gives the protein CASSQVDGGYGYTF.

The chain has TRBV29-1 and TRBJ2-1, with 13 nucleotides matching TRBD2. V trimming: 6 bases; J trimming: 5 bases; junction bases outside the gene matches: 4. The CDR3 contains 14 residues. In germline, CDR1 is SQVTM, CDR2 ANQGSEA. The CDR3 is CSVIGLAGDNEQFF. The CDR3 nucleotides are TGCAGCGTCATCGGACTAGCGGGAGACAATGAGCAGTTCTTC.

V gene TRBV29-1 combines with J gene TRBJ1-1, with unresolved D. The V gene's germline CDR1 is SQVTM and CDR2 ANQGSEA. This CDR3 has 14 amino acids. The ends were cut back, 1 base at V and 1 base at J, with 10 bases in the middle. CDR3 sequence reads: CSVEVAGQNTEAFF. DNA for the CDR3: TGCAGCGTTGAAGTGGCAGGTCAGAACACTGAAGCTTTCTTT.

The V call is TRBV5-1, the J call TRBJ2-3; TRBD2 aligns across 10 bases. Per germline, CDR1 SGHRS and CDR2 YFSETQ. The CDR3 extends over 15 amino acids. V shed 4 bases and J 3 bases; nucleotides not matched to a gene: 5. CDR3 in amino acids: CASSGTSAGTDTQYF. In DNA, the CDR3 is TGCGCCAGCAGCGGGACTAGCGCCGGGACAGATACGCAGTATTTT.

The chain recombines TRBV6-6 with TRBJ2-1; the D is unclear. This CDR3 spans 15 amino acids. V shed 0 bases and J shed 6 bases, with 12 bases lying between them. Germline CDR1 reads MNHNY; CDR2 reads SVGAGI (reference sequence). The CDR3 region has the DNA TGTGCCAGCAGTTACTCGAGCTTAGTTGGCAATGAGCAGTTCTTC. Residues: CASSYSSLVGNEQFF.

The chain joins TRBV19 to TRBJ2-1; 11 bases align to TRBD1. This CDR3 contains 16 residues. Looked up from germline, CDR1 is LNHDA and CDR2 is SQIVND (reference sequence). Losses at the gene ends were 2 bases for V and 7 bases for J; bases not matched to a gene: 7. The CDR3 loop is CASSILLGQGVNEQFF. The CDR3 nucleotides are TGTGCCAGTAGTATATTGTTGGGACAGGGGGTGAATGAGCAGTTCTTC.

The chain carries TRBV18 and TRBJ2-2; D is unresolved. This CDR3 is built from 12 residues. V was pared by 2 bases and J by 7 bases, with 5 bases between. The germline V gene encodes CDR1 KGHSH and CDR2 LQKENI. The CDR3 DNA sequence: TGTGCCAGCTCACCAGAGGACGGGGAGCTGTTTTTT. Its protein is CASSPEDGELFF.

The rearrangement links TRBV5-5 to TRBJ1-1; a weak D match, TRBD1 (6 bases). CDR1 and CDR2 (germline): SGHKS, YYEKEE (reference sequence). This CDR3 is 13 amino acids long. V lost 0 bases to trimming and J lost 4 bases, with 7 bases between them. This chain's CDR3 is CASSLGTATEAFF. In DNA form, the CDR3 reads TGTGCCAGCAGCTTGGGGACAGCCACTGAAGCTTTCTTT.

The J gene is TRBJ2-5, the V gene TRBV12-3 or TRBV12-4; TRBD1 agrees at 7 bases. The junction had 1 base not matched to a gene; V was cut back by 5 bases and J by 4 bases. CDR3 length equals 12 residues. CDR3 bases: TGTGCCAGCAGTACAGGGGCAGAGACCCAGTACTTC. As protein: CASSTGAETQYF.

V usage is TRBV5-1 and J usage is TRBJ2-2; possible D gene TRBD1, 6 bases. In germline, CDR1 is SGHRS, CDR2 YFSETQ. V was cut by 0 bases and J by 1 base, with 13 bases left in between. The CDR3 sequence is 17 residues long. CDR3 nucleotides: TGCGCCAGCAGCTTGGATCCCCAGGGGCTGAACACCGGGGAGCTGTTTTTT. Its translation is CASSLDPQGLNTGELFF. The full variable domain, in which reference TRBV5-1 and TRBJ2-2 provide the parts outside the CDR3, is KAGVTQTPRYLIKTRGQQVTLSCSPISGHRSVSWYQQTPGQGLQFLFEYFSETQRNKGNFPGRFSGRQFSNSRSEMNVSTLELGDSALYLCASSLDPQGLNTGELFFGEGSRLTVL.

Here the CDR3 reads CATSRGGRSYNEQFF. CDR3 in DNA: TGTGCCACCAGCAGGGGGGGACGCTCCTACAATGAGCAGTTCTTC. V and J are TRBV15 and TRBJ2-1; D may be TRBD2 (6 bases). Deletions cut 3 bases from V and 0 bases from J, with 9 bases between. CDR1 and CDR2 (germline): LNHNV, YYDKDF (reference sequence). The CDR3 runs 15 residues.

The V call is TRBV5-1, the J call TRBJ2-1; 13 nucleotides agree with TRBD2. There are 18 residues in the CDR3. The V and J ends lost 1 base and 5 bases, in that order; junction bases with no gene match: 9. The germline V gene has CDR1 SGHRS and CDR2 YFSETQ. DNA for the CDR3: TGCGCCAGCAGCTTGATCCTTTTACTAGCGGGAGGGGACAATGAGCAGTTCTTC. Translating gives CASSLILLLAGGDNEQFF. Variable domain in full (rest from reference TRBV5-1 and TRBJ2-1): KAGVTQTPRYLIKTRGQQVTLSCSPISGHRSVSWYQQTPGQGLQFLFEYFSETQRNKGNFPGRFSGRQFSNSRSEMNVSTLELGDSALYLCASSLILLLAGGDNEQFFGPGTRLTVL.

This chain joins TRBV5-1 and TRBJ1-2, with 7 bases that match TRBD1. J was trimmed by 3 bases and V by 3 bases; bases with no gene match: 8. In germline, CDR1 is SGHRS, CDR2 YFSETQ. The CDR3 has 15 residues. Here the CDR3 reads CASSSYRGLDYGYTF. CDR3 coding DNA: TGCGCCAGCAGCTCATACAGGGGCTTAGACTATGGCTACACCTTC.